These 16 T cell receptor beta chains originate from one sample sequenced in a study of identical twins. One entry per CDR3 protein, called by TCRdb with MiXCR from the 5' RACE reads. This repertoire shows hundreds of thousands of distinct CDR3 sequences, 9% to 15% found once; its top ten account for around 1.5%. This same sample was also taken into another study, of yellow fever vaccine responses in identical twins.

Material: PBMCs. All receptors come from a woman aged 18-29 years in good health.

The J gene is TRBJ2-2, the V gene TRBV14; D not certain. CDR1 and CDR2 (germline): SGHDN, FVKESK. V was trimmed by 4 bases and J by 6 bases, leaving 12 bases between them. This CDR3 is 14 amino acids long. The CDR3 DNA is TGTGCCAGCAGCCCGTACGGCCCCGCCGGGGAGCTGTTTTTT. Translating it yields CASSPYGPAGELFF.

In this sample, this clonotype turned up a few times. A read error is possible here, since a much larger clone lies one base away. This rearrangement joins TRBV3-1 to TRBJ2-1; D unclear. Per germline, CDR1 LGHDT and CDR2 YNNKEL (reference sequence). Trimming took off 2 bases at V and 4 bases at J, with 6 bases between the two ends. This CDR3 spans 13 amino acids. The CDR3 DNA is TGTGCCAGCAGCCAAATCAGATACAATGAGCAGTTCTTC. Translation: CASSQIRYNEQFF.

The rearrangement links TRBV12-3 or TRBV12-4 to TRBJ2-3, with no clear D. V dropped 0 bases and J dropped 6 bases, with 13 bases sitting between them. CDR3 length equals 15 residues. The CDR3 region has the DNA TGTGCCAGCAGTTTAGCGCCGCAGGAACGGGATACGCAGTATTTT. Translation: CASSLAPQERDTQYF.

This clonotype was recorded a few times. The chain employs TRBV7-9 and TRBJ1-2, with 7 positions matching TRBD1. This CDR3 spans 15 amino acids. Trimming took 1 base from V and 7 from J; bases not matched to a gene: 9. Germline V gives CDR1 SEHNR, CDR2 FQNEAQ (reference sequence). DNA for the CDR3: TGTGCCAGCAGCTTAGGACAAGGGACAGCGGGTGGCTACACCTTC. Encoded protein: CASSLGQGTAGGYTF. The variable domain in full, with the rest retrieved from reference TRBV7-9 and TRBJ1-2, is DTGVSQNPRHKITKRGQNVTFRCDPISEHNRLYWYRQTLGQGPEFLTYFQNEAQLEKSRLLSDRFSAERPKGSFSTLEIQRTEQGDSAMYLCASSLGQGTAGGYTFGSGTRLTVV.

On this clonotype itself: Germline is not matched at one junction end, which may reflect a read error. The V call is TRBV4-2, the J call TRBJ2-5; 10 positions agree with TRBD2. This CDR3 comprises 18 residues. CDR1 and CDR2 from the germline V gene are LGHNA and YNFKEQ. Here the CDR3 DNA reads TGTGCCAGCAGCCAGCGGAAGTTAACTAGCGGGGTTCGAGAGACCCAGAACTTC. Its protein product is CASSQRKLTSGVRETQNF.

The chain recombines TRBV10-3 with TRBJ1-2, with D unclear. Germline V gene sequence: CDR1 ENHRY, CDR2 SYGVKD. V dropped 2 bases and J dropped 6 bases, with 13 bases sitting between them. This CDR3 has 14 residues. The CDR3 DNA reads TGTGCCATCAGTGAGAAGGCGGGGTACGATGGCTACACCTTC. Protein product: CAISEKAGYDGYTF.

This clonotype was observed a handful of times. The CDR3 DNA reads as TGCGCCAGCAGCTTTGAGACAGGGCCTCCAAGCCTTTATGGCTACACCTTC. Translating it yields CASSFETGPPSLYGYTF. The genes are TRBV5-1 and TRBJ1-2, with 7 bases lining up with TRBD1. The germline V gene has CDR1 SGHRS and CDR2 YFSETQ. V shed 2 bases, J shed 5 bases, and the junction held 15 bases outside the gene matches. This CDR3 contains 17 residues.

This clonotype has only a few counts. J is TRBJ2-3 and V is TRBV7-8; a weak D match, TRBD2 (5 bases). Germline CDR1 reads SGHVS; CDR2 reads FQNEAQ. V lost 1 base, J lost 2 bases, and 13 bases lay in between. The length of the CDR3 is 16 residues. The CDR3 bases are TGTGCCAGCAGCTTAGTACTAGGTCAACCCACAGATACGCAGTATTTT. It specifies CASSLVLGQPTDTQYF.

J is TRBJ2-2 and V is TRBV12-3 or TRBV12-4; 13 bases fit TRBD2. This CDR3 region has 17 residues. The V and J ends lost 1 base and 4 bases, in that order; junction bases with no gene match: 3. CDR3 nucleotides: TGTGCCAGCAGTTTAGGGACTAGCGGGAGATTCACCGGGGAGCTGTTTTTT. It codes for CASSLGTSGRFTGELFF.

This clonotype appeared a few times. The chain carries TRBV6-5 and TRBJ1-4; D gene ambiguous. CDR3 size: 15 residues. Trimming shortened V by 2 bases and J by 0 bases, and 7 bases separated the two germline ends. Germline CDR1 and CDR2: MNHEY and SVGAGI. The CDR3 region is CASSYRSATNEKLFF. CDR3 sequence (DNA): TGTGCCAGCAGTTACCGTTCGGCAACTAATGAAAAACTGTTTTTT.

This clonotype turned up a few times. V usage is TRBV14 and J usage is TRBJ2-1; the D gene could be TRBD1 or TRBD2 (5 bases each). CDR3 length equals 16 residues. V lost 4 bases, J lost 2 bases, and 15 bases lay in between. CDR1 SGHDN and CDR2 FVKESK come from the germline V gene. The CDR3 DNA sequence: TGTGCCAGCAGCCGATGGGGGTGGCGGACCTACAATGAGCAGTTCTTC. Its protein is CASSRWGWRTYNEQFF. Using reference TRBV14 and TRBJ2-1 for the parts outside the CDR3, the full variable domain is EAGVTQFPSHSVIEKGQTVTLRCDPISGHDNLYWYRRVMGKEIKFLLHFVKESKQDESGMPNNRFLAERTGGTYSTLKVQPAELEDSGVYFCASSRWGWRTYNEQFFGPGTRLTVL.

V and J are TRBV11-2 and TRBJ2-1, with 9 positions matching TRBD2. The CDR3 totals 18 residues. Germline assignment: CDR1 SGHAT and CDR2 FQNNGV. After removal of 1 base from V and 4 bases from J, the junction contained 11 bases not matched to a gene. The CDR3 DNA is TGTGCCAGCAGCTTAGGACGCGGGACTAGCTTATTATACAATGAGCAGTTCTTC. It codes for CASSLGRGTSLLYNEQFF. The full variable domain, its missing parts supplied by reference TRBV11-2 and TRBJ2-1, is EAGVAQSPRYKIIEKRQSVAFWCNPISGHATLYWYQQILGQGPKLLIQFQNNGVVDDSQLPKDRFSAERLKGVDSTLKIQPAKLEDSAVYLCASSLGRGTSLLYNEQFFGPGTRLTVL.

This clonotype was detected only a few times. V and J are TRBV29-1 and TRBJ2-3; 9 bases fit TRBD2. CDR3 size: 15 residues. The ends lost 4 bases at V and 3 bases at J; junction bases unmatched: 8. Germline V gene data show CDR1 as SQVTM and CDR2 as ANQGSEA. The CDR3, as DNA: TGCAGCGTTGTCTGGGGGGGACTAGCTACAGATACGCAGTATTTT. As protein: CSVVWGGLATDTQYF.

Only a few counts were recorded for this clonotype. The chain combines TRBV5-1 with TRBJ1-4, with D tentatively TRBD1 (5 bases). V lost 4 bases and J 5 bases, leaving 12 bases between the germline ends. Germline V gene sequence: CDR1 SGHRS, CDR2 YFSETQ. The CDR3 covers 14 residues. The CDR3 DNA reads as TGCGCCAGCAGCCCGGGAGGGGAAAATGAAAAACTGTTTTTT. Its protein is CASSPGGENEKLFF.

V usage is TRBV27 and J usage is TRBJ2-2; the match to TRBD1 covers 7 bases. The CDR3 is 14 residues long. Germline CDR1 is MNHEY and CDR2 is SMNVEV (reference sequence). Trimming cost V 5 bases and J 8 bases; bases outside gene matches: 8. CDR3 DNA sequence: TGTGCCAGCAGTCTGGACAGGTCCTTTGGGGAGCTGTTTTTT. Translated, it gives CASSLDRSFGELFF.

At least ten counts were recorded for this clonotype. The J gene is TRBJ1-2, the V gene TRBV20-1; weak D call: TRBD1 (5 bases). V dropped 3 bases and J dropped 2 bases, with 16 bases sitting between them. From germline, CDR1 is DFQATT and CDR2 SNEGSKA (reference sequence). This CDR3 region has 15 residues. CDR3 sequence: CSASELGTGNYGYTF. As DNA, the CDR3 is TGCAGTGCTAGCGAACTCGGGACGGGGAACTATGGCTACACCTTC.